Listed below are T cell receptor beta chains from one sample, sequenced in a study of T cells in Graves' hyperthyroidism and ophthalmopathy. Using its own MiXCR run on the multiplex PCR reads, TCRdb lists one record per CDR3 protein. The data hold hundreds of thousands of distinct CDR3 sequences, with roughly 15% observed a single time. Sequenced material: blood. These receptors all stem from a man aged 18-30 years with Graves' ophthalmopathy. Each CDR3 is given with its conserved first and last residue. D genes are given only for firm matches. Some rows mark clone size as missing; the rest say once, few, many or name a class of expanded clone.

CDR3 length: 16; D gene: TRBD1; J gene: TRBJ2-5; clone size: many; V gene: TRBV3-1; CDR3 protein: CASSHSGGLIQETQYF; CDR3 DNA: TGTGCCAGCAGCCACTCAGGGGGTTTAATCCAAGAGACCCAGTACTTC
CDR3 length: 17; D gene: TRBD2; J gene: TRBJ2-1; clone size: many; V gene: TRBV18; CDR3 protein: CASSQTSGSSSHNEQFF; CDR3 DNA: TGTGCCAGCTCCCAAACTAGCGGGAGTAGTTCCCACAATGAGCAGTTCTTC
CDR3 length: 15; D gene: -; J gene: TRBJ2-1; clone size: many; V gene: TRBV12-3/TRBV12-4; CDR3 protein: CASSLGTNSYNEQFF; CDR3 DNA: TGTGCCAGCAGTTTAGGGACAAACTCCTACAATGAGCAGTTCTTC
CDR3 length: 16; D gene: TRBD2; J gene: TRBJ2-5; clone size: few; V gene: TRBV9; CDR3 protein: CASSVREAGTQETQYF; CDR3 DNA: TGTGCCAGCAGCGTCAGAGAAGCGGGGACCCAAGAGACCCAGTACTTC
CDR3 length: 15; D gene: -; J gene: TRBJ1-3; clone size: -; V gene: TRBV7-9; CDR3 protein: CASSPLDVFGNTIYF; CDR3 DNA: TGTGCCAGCAGCCCGTTGGACGTCTTTGGAAACACCATATATTTT
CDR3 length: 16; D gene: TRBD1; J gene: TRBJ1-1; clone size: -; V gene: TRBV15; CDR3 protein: CATSRTGTGKNTEAFF; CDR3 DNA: TGTGCCACCAGCAGAACCGGGACAGGGAAGAACACTGAAGCTTTCTTT
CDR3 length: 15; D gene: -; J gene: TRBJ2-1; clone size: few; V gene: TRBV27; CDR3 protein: CASRQNRLVTKEQFF; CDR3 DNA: TGTGCCAGCAGACAGAACCGCCTCGTTACAAAGGAGCAGTTCTTC
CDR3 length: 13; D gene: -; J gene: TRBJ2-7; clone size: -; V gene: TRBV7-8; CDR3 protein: CASRTRAAYEQYF; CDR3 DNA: TGTGCCAGCAGAACACGAGCAGCCTACGAGCAGTACTTC
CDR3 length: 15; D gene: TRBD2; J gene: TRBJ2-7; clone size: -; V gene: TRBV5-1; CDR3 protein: CASSVSGESSYEQYF; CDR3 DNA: TGCGCCAGCAGCGTCAGCGGGGAGAGCTCCTACGAGCAGTACTTC
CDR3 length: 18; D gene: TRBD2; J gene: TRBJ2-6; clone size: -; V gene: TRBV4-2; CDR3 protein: CASSQELAMFSGANVLTF; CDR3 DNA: TGTGCCAGCAGCCAAGAACTAGCGATGTTCTCTGGGGCCAACGTCCTGACTTTC
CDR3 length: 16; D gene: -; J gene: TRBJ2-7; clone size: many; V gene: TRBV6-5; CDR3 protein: CASSYSGQRGSYEQYF; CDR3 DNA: TGTGCCAGCAGTTACTCAGGACAGAGGGGCTCCTACGAGCAGTACTTC